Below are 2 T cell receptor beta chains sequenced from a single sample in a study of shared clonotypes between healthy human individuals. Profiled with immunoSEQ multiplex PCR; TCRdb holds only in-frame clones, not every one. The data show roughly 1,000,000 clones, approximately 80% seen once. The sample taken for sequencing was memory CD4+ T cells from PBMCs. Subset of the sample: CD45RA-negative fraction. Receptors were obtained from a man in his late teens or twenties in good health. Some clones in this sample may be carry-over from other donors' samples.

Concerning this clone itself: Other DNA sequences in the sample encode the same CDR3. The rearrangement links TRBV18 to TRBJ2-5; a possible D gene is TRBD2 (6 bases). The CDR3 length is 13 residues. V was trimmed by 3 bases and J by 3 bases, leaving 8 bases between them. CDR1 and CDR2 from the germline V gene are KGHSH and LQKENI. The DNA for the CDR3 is TGTGCCAGCTCACCCGGCGGGAAAGAGACCCAGTACTTC. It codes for CASSPGGKETQYF.

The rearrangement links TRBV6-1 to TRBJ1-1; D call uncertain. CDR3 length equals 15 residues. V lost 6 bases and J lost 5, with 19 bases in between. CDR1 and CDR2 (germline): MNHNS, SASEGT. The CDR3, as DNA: TGTGCCAGCAGGGGTTTGGTCGCGAGTTTGACTGAAGCTTTCTTT. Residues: CASRGLVASLTEAFF.